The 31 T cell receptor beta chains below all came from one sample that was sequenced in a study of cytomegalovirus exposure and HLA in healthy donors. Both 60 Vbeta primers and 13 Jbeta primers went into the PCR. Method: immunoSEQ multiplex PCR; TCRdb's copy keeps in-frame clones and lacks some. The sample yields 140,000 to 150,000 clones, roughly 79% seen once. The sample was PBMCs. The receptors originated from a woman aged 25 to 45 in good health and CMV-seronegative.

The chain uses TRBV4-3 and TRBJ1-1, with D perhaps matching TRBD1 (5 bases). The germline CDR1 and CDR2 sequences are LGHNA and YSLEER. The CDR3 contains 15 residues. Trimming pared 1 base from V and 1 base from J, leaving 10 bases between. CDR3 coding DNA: TGCGCCAGCAGCCAAGCCCGGGGGTGGAACACTGAAGCTTTCTTT. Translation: CASSQARGWNTEAFF.

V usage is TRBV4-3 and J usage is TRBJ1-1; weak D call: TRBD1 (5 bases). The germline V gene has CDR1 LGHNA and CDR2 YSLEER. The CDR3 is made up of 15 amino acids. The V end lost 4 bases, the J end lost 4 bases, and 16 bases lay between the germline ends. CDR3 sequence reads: CASSPSPGGSTEAFF. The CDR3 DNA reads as TGCGCCAGCAGCCCCTCGCCCGGGGGGAGCACTGAAGCTTTCTTT.

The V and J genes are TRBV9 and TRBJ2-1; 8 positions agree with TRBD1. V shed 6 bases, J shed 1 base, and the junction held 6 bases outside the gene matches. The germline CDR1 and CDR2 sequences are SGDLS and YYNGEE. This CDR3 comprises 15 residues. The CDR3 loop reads CASTQGARSYNEQFF. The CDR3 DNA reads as TGTGCCAGCACCCAGGGGGCGCGGTCCTACAATGAGCAGTTCTTC.

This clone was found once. The chain's CDR3 is CASSFRVWDTEAFF. In nucleotides, the CDR3 is TGTGCCAGCAGTTTTCGGGTCTGGGACACTGAAGCTTTCTTT. This rearrangement joins TRBV6-1 to TRBJ1-1; D ambiguous. V was shortened by 5 bases and J by 3 bases, with 13 bases between the two germline ends. Per germline, CDR1 MNHNS and CDR2 SASEGT. The CDR3 sequence is 14 residues long.

The CDR3 sequence is CASSRLLISSYEQYF. DNA for the CDR3: TGTGCCAGCAGCCGACTCCTCATAAGCTCCTACGAGCAGTACTTC. This chain connects TRBV6-5 to TRBJ2-7; D ambiguous. The CDR3 sequence is 15 residues long. Germline CDR1 reads MNHEY; CDR2 reads SVGAGI. The V end lost 6 bases, the J end lost 0 bases, and 15 bases lay between the germline ends.

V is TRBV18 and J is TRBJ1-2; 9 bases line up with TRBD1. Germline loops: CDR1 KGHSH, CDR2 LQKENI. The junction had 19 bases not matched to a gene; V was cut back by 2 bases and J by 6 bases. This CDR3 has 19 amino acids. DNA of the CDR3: TGTGCCAGCTCACCATTGGGGCCGGGACAGGGAGAAAGGAGGCATGGCTACACCTTC. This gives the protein CASSPLGPGQGERRHGYTF. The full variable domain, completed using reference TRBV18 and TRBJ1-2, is NAGVMQNPRHLVRRRGQEARLRCSPMKGHSHVYWYRQLPEEGLKFMVYLQKENIIDESGMPKERFSAEFPKEGPSILRIQQVVRGDSAAYFCASSPLGPGQGERRHGYTFGSGTRLTVV.

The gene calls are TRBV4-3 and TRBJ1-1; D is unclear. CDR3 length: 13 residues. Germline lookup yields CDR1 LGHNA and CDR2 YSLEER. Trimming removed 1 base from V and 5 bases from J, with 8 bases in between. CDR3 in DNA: TGCGCCAGCAGCCAAGGGAGAGGAACTGAAGCTTTCTTT. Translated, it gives CASSQGRGTEAFF.

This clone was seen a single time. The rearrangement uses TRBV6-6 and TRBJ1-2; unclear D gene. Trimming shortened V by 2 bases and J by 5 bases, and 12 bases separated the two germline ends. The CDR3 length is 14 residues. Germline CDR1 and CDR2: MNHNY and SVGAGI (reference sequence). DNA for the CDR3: TGTGCCAGCAGTTACAAAGTGGGGAGTTATGGCTACACCTTC. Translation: CASSYKVGSYGYTF.

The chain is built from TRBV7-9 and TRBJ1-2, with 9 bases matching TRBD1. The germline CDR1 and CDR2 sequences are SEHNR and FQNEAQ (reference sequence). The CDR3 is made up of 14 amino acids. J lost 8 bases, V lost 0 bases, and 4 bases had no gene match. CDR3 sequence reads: CASSLAGTGRGYTF. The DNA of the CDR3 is TGTGCCAGCAGCTTAGCCGGGACAGGGAGGGGCTACACCTTC.

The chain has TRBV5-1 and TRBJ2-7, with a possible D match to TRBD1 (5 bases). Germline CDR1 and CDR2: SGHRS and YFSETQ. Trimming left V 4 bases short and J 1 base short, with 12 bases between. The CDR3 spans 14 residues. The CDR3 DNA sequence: TGCGCCAGCAGCCTCCTCGGACATTCCTACGAGCAGTACTTC. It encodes CASSLLGHSYEQYF.

CDR3 amino acids: CAILPGQVNTGELFF. CDR3 DNA sequence: TGTGCCATCCTCCCGGGACAGGTTAACACCGGGGAGCTGTTTTTT. J is TRBJ2-2 and V is TRBV2; 8 bases line up with TRBD1. CDR3 length: 15 residues. The J segment lost 2 bases and the V segment lost 10 bases, leaving 9 bases of the junction unmatched. From germline, CDR1 is SNHLY and CDR2 FYNNEI.

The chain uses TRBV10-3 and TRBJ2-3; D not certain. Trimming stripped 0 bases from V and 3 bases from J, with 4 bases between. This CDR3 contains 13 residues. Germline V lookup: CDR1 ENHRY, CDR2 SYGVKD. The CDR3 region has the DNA TGTGCCATCAGTGAGTCCGGGACAGATACGCAGTATTTT. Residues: CAISESGTDTQYF.

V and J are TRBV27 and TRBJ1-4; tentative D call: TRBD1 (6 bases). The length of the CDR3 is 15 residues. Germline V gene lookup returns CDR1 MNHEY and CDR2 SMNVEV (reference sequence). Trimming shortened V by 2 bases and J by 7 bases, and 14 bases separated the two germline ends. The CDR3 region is CASSLQGLPGEKLFF. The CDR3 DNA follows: TGTGCCAGCAGTTTACAGGGGTTACCGGGTGAAAAACTGTTTTTT.

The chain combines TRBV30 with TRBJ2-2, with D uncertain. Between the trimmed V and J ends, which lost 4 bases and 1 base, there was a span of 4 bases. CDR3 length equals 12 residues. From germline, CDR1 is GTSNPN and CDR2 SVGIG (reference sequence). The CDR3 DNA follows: TGTGCCTGGACCCGGAACACCGGGGAGCTGTTTTTT. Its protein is CAWTRNTGELFF.

Written as DNA, the CDR3 is TGCAGTGCTGCTACAGGGTCTGGCTACACCTTC. Translation gives CSAATGSGYTF. The chain links TRBV20-1 to TRBJ1-2, with D perhaps matching TRBD1 (6 bases). Trimming stripped 5 bases from V and 7 bases from J, with 11 bases between. This CDR3 is 11 amino acids long. Per germline, CDR1 DFQATT and CDR2 SNEGSKA (reference sequence).

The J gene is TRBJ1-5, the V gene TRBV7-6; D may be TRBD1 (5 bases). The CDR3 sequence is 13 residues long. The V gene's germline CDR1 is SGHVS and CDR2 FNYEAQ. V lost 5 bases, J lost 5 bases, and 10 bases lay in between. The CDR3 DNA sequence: TGTGCCAGCAGCGGGGGGGGTGATCAGCCCCAGCATTTT. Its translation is CASSGGGDQPQHF.

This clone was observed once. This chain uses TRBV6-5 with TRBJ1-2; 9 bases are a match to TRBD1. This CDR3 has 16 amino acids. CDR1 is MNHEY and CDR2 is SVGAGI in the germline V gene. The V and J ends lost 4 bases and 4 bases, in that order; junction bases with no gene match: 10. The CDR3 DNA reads TGTGCCAGCAGTTTTGGCGGGACAGGGATACCCTATGGCTACACCTTC. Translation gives CASSFGGTGIPYGYTF.

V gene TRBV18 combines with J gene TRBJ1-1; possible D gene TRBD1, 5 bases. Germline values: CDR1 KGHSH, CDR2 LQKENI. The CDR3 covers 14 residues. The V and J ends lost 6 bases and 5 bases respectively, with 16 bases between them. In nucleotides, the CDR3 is TGTGCCAGCTCCCAGGGTAGTGCGTCGACTGAAGCTTTCTTT. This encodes CASSQGSASTEAFF.

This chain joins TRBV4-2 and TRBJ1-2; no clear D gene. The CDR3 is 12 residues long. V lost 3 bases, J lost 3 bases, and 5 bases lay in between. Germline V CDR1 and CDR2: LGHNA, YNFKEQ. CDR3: CASSQGDYGYTF. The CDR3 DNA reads TGTGCCAGCAGCCAGGGAGACTATGGCTACACCTTC.

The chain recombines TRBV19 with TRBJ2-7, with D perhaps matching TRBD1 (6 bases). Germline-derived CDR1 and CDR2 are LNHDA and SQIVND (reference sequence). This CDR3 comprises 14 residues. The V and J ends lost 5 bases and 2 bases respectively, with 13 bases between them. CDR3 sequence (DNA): TGTGCCAGTAGTGCCCACAGGGTCCCCTACGAGCAGTACTTC. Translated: CASSAHRVPYEQYF.

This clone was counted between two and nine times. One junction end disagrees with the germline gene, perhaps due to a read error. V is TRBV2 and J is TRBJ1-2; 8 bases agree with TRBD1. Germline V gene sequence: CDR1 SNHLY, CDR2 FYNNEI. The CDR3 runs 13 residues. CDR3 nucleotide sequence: TGTGCCAGCAGTGTAGGGGGGACAGGATCATACCGGTTC. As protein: CASSVGGTGSYRF.

Here the CDR3 DNA reads TGCAGCGTTGAGACTCCAACTAGCGGCTCCTACAATGAGCAGTTCTTC. As protein: CSVETPTSGSYNEQFF. This sequence joins TRBV29-1 and TRBJ2-1; 8 bases agree with TRBD2. CDR3 length equals 16 residues. Looked up from germline, CDR1 is SQVTM and CDR2 is ANQGSEA. V lost 3 bases and J lost 0; bases outside the gene matches: 7.

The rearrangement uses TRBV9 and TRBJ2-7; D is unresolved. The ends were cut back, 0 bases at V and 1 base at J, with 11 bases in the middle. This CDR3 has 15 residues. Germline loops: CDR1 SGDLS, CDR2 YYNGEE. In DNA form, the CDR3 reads TGTGCCAGCAGCGTAGTCGGAGATCAATCCTACGAGCAGTACTTC. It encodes CASSVVGDQSYEQYF.

Written as DNA, the CDR3 is TGTGCCAGCAGCTCCCTAGAAGCGGGGAGGGACGAGACCCAGTACTTC. Translating it yields CASSSLEAGRDETQYF. This chain uses TRBV11-2 with TRBJ2-5, with TRBD2 matching 7 bases. Trimming cost V 4 bases and J 5 bases; bases outside gene matches: 13. The CDR3 consists of 16 residues. Germline values: CDR1 SGHAT, CDR2 FQNNGV. Using reference TRBV11-2 and TRBJ2-5 for the parts outside the CDR3, the full variable domain is EAGVAQSPRYKIIEKRQSVAFWCNPISGHATLYWYQQILGQGPKLLIQFQNNGVVDDSQLPKDRFSAERLKGVDSTLKIQPAKLEDSAVYLCASSSLEAGRDETQYFGPGTRLLVL.

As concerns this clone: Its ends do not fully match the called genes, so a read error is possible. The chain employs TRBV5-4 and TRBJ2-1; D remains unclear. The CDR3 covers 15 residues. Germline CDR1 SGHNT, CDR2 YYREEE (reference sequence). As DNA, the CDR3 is TGTGCCAGCGGCTTGCCCACCAGCTCCTACAATGAGCAGTTCTTC. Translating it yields CASGLPTSSYNEQFF.

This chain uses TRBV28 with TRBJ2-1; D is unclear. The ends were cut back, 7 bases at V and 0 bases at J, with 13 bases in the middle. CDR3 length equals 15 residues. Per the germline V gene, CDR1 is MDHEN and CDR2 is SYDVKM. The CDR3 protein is CASTERTVSYNEQFF. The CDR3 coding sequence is TGTGCCAGCACGGAACGTACAGTCTCCTACAATGAGCAGTTCTTC.

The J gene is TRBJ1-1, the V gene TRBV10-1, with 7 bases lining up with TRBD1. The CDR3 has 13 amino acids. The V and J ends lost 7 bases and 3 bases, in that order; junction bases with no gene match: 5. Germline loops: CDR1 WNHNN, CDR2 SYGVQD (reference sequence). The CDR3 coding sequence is TGCGCCAGCACACAGGGGTGGGACACTGAAGCTTTCTTT. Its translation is CASTQGWDTEAFF.

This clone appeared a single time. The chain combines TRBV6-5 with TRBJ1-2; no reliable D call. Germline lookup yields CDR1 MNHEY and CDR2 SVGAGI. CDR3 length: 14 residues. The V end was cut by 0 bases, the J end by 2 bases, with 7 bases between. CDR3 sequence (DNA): TGTGCCAGCAGTTACTCGGCAGAAAACTATGGCTACACCTTC. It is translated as CASSYSAENYGYTF.

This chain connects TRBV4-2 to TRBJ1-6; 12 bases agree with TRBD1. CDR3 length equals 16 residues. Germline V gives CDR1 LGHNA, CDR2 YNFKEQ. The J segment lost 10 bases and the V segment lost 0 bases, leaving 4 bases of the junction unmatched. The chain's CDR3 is CASSQEGDRGRSPLHF. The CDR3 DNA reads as TGTGCCAGCAGCCAAGAAGGGGACAGGGGGCGGTCACCCCTCCACTTT.

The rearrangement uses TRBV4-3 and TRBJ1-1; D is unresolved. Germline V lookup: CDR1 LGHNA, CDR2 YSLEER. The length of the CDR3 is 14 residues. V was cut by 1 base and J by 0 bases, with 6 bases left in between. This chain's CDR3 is CASSQVGMNTEAFF. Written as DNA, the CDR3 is TGCGCCAGCAGCCAAGTGGGCATGAACACTGAAGCTTTCTTT.

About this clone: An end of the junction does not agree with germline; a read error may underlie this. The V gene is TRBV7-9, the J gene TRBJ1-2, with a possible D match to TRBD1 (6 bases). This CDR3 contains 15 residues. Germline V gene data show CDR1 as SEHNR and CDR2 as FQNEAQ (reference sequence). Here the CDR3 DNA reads TGTTCCAGCAGCTTAGGAACGGACAGAAACTATGGCTACACCTTC. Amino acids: CSSSLGTDRNYGYTF.